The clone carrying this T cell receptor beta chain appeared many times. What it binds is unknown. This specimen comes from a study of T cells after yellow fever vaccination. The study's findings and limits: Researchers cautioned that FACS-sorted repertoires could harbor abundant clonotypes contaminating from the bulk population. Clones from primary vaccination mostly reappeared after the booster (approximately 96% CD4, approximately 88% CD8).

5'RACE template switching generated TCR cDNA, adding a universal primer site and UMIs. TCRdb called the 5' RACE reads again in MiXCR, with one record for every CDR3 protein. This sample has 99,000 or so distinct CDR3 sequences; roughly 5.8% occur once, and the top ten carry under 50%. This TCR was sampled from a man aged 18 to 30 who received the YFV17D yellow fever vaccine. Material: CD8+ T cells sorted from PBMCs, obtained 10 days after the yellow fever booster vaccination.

The CDR3 DNA is TGTGCCAGCAGGAGGGGAGCCGGGGAGCTGTTTTTT. Translating it yields CASRRGAGELFF. This rearrangement joins TRBV7-9 to TRBJ2-2; the D call may be TRBD1 or TRBD2 (5 bases each). CDR3 length equals 12 residues. Trimming stripped 6 bases from V and 6 bases from J, with 8 bases between. Germline V gives CDR1 SEHNR, CDR2 FQNEAQ (reference sequence).